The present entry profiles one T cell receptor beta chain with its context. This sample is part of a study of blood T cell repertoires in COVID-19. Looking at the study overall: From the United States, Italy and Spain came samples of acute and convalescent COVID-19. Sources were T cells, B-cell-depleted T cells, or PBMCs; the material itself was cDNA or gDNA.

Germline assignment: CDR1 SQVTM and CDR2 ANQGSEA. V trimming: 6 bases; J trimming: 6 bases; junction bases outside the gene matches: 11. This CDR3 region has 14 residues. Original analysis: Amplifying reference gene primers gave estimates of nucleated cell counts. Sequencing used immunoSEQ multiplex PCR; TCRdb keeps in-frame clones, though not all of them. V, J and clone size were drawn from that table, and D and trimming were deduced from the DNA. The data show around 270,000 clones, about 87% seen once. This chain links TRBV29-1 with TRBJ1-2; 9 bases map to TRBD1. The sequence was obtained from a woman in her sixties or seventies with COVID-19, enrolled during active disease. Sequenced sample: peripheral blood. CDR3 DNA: TGCAGCGTACTGAGCGGACAGGGGTGGCATGGCTACACCTTC. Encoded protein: CSVLSGQGWHGYTF.